Listed below are T cell receptor beta chains from one sample, sequenced in a study of shared clonotypes between healthy human individuals. Assay used: immunoSEQ multiplex PCR; TCRdb lists only in-frame clones, some missing. The data contain about 2,100,000 clones, roughly 91% of them singletons. The sample comprised naive CD8+ T cells from PBMCs. These receptors came from a man between 18 and 29 years old in good health. Some clones in this sample may be carry-over from other donors' samples. The CDR3 runs from the conserved cysteine through the conserved F or W. A D gene is named only where the DNA matches it firmly. Some rows mark clone size as missing; the rest say once, few, many or name a class of expanded clone.

cdr3_aa cdr3_nt clone_size v_call d_call j_call cdr3_length
CASGARQPQHF TGTGCCAGCGGGGCTAGACAGCCCCAGCATTTT NA TRBV27 NA TRBJ1-5 11
CASSSRGGEQYF TGTGCCAGCAGCTCCAGGGGGGGCGAGCAGTACTTC NA TRBV7-2 NA TRBJ2-7 12
CASSLDRAAYNEQFF TGCGCCAGCAGCTTGGACAGGGCTGCCTACAATGAGCAGTTCTTC NA TRBV5-1 NA TRBJ2-1 15
CAISEGLAENNEQFF TGTGCCATCAGTGAGGGACTAGCGGAAAACAATGAGCAGTTCTTC NA TRBV10-3 TRBD2 TRBJ2-1 15
CASSPSRDRANTGELFF TGTGCCAGCAGCCCATCCCGGGACAGGGCCAACACCGGGGAGCTGTTTTTT NA TRBV7-8 TRBD1 TRBJ2-2 17
CASSKGENSYNEQFF TGTGCCAGCAGCAAAGGAGAGAACTCCTACAATGAGCAGTTCTTC NA TRBV21-1 NA TRBJ2-1 15
CASSPRLAVEETQYF TGTGCCAGCAGCCCAAGGCTAGCGGTTGAAGAGACCCAGTACTTC NA TRBV7-9 TRBD2 TRBJ2-5 15
CASAGASVTGELFF TGCGCCAGCGCGGGGGCCTCGGTCACCGGGGAGCTGTTTTTT NA TRBV10-1 NA TRBJ2-2 14
CASSAQDRGDYGYTF TGTGCCAGCAGCGCCCAAGACAGGGGGGACTATGGCTACACCTTC NA TRBV9 TRBD1 TRBJ1-2 15
CASSSGTASYEQYF TGTGCCAGCAGCTCCGGGACAGCCAGCTACGAGCAGTACTTC NA TRBV11-1 TRBD1 TRBJ2-7 14
CASLTGANTEAFF TGTGCCAGCCTCACAGGGGCGAACACTGAAGCTTTCTTT NA TRBV6-5 TRBD1 TRBJ1-1 13
CASTPTGATYEQYF TGTGCCAGCACTCCGACAGGGGCTACCTACGAGCAGTACTTC once TRBV28 TRBD1 TRBJ2-7 14
CASSQSGGRGNTIYF TGCGCCAGCAGCCAGAGTGGGGGGCGAGGAAACACCATATATTTT NA TRBV4-3 NA TRBJ1-3 15
CASSFGDPTFGTGELFF TGTGCCAGTAGTTTCGGGGACCCTACTTTTGGGACCGGGGAGCTGTTTTTT NA TRBV19 NA TRBJ2-2 17
CAISPAGGSYNEQFF TGTGCCATCAGTCCAGCGGGAGGTTCCTACAATGAGCAGTTCTTC NA TRBV10-3 TRBD2 TRBJ2-1 15
CASTSGWGSGGESYNEQFF TGTGCCAGTACCTCAGGGTGGGGATCCGGGGGAGAGTCCTACAATGAGCAGTTCTTC NA TRBV19 NA TRBJ2-1 19
CASSQRESFQGYTF TGTGCCAGCAGCCAACGAGAGTCTTTTCAAGGCTACACCTTC NA TRBV6-5 NA TRBJ1-2 14
CASSQDRDRVWNEQFF TGCGCCAGCAGCCAAGATCGGGACAGGGTTTGGAATGAGCAGTTCTTC NA TRBV4-3 TRBD1 TRBJ2-1 16
CASSQAHVSYNEQFF TGCGCCAGCAGCCAAGCCCATGTTTCCTACAATGAGCAGTTCTTC NA TRBV4-1 NA TRBJ2-1 15
CASSARLAGLSYNEQFF TGTGCCAGCAGCGCCCGACTAGCGGGATTGTCCTACAATGAGCAGTTCTTC NA TRBV5-4 TRBD2 TRBJ2-1 17
CASSLSTGQETQYF TGTGCCAGCAGCCTTTCTACAGGGCAAGAGACCCAGTACTTC NA TRBV7-9 NA TRBJ2-5 14
CASSLGSGEQETQYF TGTGCCAGCAGCTTAGGTTCGGGGGAGCAAGAGACCCAGTACTTC NA TRBV7-8 NA TRBJ2-5 15
CASSTRDRSHNEQFF TGTGCCAGCAGCACCAGGGACCGGAGCCACAATGAGCAGTTCTTC NA TRBV11-2 NA TRBJ2-1 15
CASSSSWELAGPSGELFF TGCGCCAGCAGCTCTAGTTGGGAGTTAGCGGGACCATCCGGGGAGCTGTTTTTT NA TRBV4-3 TRBD2 TRBJ2-2 18
CASSEDTGGFNTEAFF TGTGCCAGCAGTGAAGACACAGGGGGATTTAACACTGAAGCTTTCTTT NA TRBV6-1 TRBD1 TRBJ1-1 16
CASSQAIYPGRRGTEAFF TGCGCCAGCAGCCAAGCCATATATCCAGGTCGCAGGGGCACTGAAGCTTTCTTT NA TRBV4-3 NA TRBJ1-1 18
CASSLSGSNYGYTF TGTGCCAGCAGTTTATCAGGCAGCAACTATGGCTACACCTTC NA TRBV27 NA TRBJ1-2 14
CASWTSGVYEQYF TGTGCCAGCTGGACTAGCGGAGTCTACGAGCAGTACTTC NA TRBV2 TRBD2 TRBJ2-7 13
CASRGLAGVNPYNEQFF TGTGCCAGCAGAGGACTAGCGGGAGTCAACCCCTACAATGAGCAGTTCTTC NA TRBV27 TRBD2 TRBJ2-1 17
CASSVGGQGAGGELFF TGTGCCAGCAGCGTAGGCGGACAGGGGGCTGGCGGGGAGCTGTTTTTT NA TRBV9 TRBD1 TRBJ2-2 16
CASSFTGSSNTGELFF TGTGCCAGCAGCTTCACAGGGAGCTCGAACACCGGGGAGCTGTTTTTT few TRBV7-9 NA TRBJ2-2 16
CASSEMRQEAFF TGTGCCAGCAGTGAAATGAGACAGGAAGCTTTCTTT NA TRBV2 NA TRBJ1-1 12
CSVPGSGPSYEQYF TGCAGCGTTCCGGGTAGCGGGCCCTCCTACGAGCAGTACTTC once TRBV29-1 TRBD2 TRBJ2-7 14
CASSPSDGSYEQYF TGTGCCAGCTCACCCTCGGACGGCTCCTACGAGCAGTACTTC NA TRBV18 NA TRBJ2-7 14
CASSTRTGRDLYGYTF TGTGCCAGCAGCACTCGGACAGGAAGAGACCTTTATGGCTACACCTTC once TRBV14 TRBD1 TRBJ1-2 16
CASSKWAGRELFF TGTGCCAGTAGTAAGTGGGCTGGGCGGGAGCTGTTTTTT NA TRBV19 NA TRBJ2-2 13
CATSTIAGGRETQYF TGTGCCACCAGCACCATAGCGGGAGGCAGGGAGACCCAGTACTTC NA TRBV15 TRBD2 TRBJ2-5 15
CASSLEGRPYEQYF TGTGCCAGCAGCCTCGAGGGCAGGCCCTACGAGCAGTACTTC NA TRBV7-9 NA TRBJ2-7 14
CASSLVGGSSYNEQFF TGTGCCAGCAGCTTAGTCGGCGGGAGCTCCTACAATGAGCAGTTCTTC NA TRBV7-2 TRBD2 TRBJ2-1 16
CASSLGTGIANYGYTF TGTGCCAGCAGCTTAGGAACAGGGATCGCCAACTATGGCTACACCTTC NA TRBV13 NA TRBJ1-2 16
CAGSLPSGRRENIQYF TGTGCCGGCAGCCTCCCGAGCGGGAGGAGGGAAAACATTCAGTACTTC NA TRBV7-9 TRBD2 TRBJ2-4 16
CASSSSGRQNTGELFF TGTGCCAGCAGCTCTAGCGGGAGGCAGAACACCGGGGAGCTGTTTTTT NA TRBV7-8 TRBD2 TRBJ2-2 16
CASSFQKNYGYTF TGTGCCAGCAGTTTTCAGAAGAACTATGGCTACACCTTC NA TRBV28 NA TRBJ1-2 13
CASSLSGRAYEQYF TGTGCCAGCAGTTTATCAGGCAGGGCCTACGAGCAGTACTTC NA TRBV28 NA TRBJ2-7 14
CASSLVYPLSYEQYF TGTGCCAGCAGTTTAGTCTACCCTTTATCCTACGAGCAGTACTTC NA TRBV27 NA TRBJ2-7 15
CASSFAADPTEAFF TGCGCCAGCAGCTTCGCTGCGGACCCCACTGAAGCTTTCTTT NA TRBV5-1 NA TRBJ1-1 14